This T cell receptor (beta chain) is from a study of T cells in Graves' hyperthyroidism and ophthalmopathy. This clonotype was seen at least ten times. CDR1 is SGHRS, CDR2 YFSETQ, per germline. V lost 0 bases and J lost 8, with 18 bases in between. This CDR3 comprises 17 residues. The source material, RNA transcripts, was used to amplify TCR beta CDR3 regions. During a first-round RT-PCR of the TCR CDR3, the HTBI primer set was used. TCRdb re-analysed the multiplex PCR reads in MiXCR, keeping a single row per CDR3 protein. The repertoire has some 500,000 distinct CDR3 sequences, 14% of them found once; the top ten carry under 20%.

Sequencing used blood. The J gene is TRBJ1-6, the V gene TRBV5-1; D remains unclear. This clonotype was obtained from a young woman with Graves' hyperthyroidism. The CDR3 DNA reads TGCGCCAGCAGCTTGGAAGGTCCAGGTCCGGGAGATTCACCCCTCCACTTT. Protein sequence: CASSLEGPGPGDSPLHF.